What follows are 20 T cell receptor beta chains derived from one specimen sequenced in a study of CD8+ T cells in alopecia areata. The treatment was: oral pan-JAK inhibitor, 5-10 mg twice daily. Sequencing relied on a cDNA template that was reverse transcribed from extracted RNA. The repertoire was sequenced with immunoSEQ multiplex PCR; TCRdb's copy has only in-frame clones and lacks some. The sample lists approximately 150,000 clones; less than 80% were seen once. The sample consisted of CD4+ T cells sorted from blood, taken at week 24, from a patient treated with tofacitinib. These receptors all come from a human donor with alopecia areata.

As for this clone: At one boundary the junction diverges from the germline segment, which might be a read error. The CDR3 loop is CASHRASYKEQFF. The CDR3 DNA follows: TGTGCCTCCCACAGGGCTTCCTACAAGGAGCAGTTCTTC. The chain carries TRBV6-1 and TRBJ2-1, with D maybe TRBD1 (6 bases). This CDR3 is 13 amino acids long. Germline V lookup: CDR1 MNHNS, CDR2 SASEGT.

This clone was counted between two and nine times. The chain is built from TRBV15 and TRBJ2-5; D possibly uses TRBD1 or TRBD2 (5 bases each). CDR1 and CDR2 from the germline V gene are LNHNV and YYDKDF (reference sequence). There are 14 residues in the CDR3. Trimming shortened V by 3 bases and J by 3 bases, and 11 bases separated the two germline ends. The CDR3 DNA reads TGTGCCACCAGCAGGACCGGGACGAAAGAGACCCAGTACTTC. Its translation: CATSRTGTKETQYF.

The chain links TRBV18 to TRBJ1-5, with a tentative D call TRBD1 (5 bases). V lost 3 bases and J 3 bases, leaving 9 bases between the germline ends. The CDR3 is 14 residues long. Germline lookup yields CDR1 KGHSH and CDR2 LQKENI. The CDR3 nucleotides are TGTGCCAGCTCACCTCAGGGCAACAATCAGCCCCAGCATTTT. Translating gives CASSPQGNNQPQHF. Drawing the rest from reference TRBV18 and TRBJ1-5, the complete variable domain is NAGVMQNPRHLVRRRGQEARLRCSPMKGHSHVYWYRQLPEEGLKFMVYLQKENIIDESGMPKERFSAEFPKEGPSILRIQQVVRGDSAAYFCASSPQGNNQPQHFGDGTRLSIL.

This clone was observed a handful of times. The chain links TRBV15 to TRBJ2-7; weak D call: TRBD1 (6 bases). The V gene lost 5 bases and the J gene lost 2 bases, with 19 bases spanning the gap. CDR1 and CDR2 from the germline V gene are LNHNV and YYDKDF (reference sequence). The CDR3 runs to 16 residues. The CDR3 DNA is TGTGCCACCAGCCCCGAACTCCGGGACACAGCCTACGAGCAGTACTTC. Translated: CATSPELRDTAYEQYF. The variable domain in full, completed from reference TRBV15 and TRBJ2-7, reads DAMVIQNPRYQVTQFGKPVTLSCSQTLNHNVMYWYQQKSSQAPKLLFHYYDKDFNNEADTPDNFQSRRPNTSFCFLDIRSPGLGDTAMYLCATSPELRDTAYEQYFGPGTRLTVT.

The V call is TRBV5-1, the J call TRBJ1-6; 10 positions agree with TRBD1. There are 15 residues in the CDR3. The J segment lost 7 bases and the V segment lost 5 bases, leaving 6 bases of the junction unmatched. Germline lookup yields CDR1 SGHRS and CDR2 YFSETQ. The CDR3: CASRGTGAGNSPLHF. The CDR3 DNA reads TGCGCCAGCAGAGGGACAGGGGCCGGGAATTCACCCCTCCACTTT.

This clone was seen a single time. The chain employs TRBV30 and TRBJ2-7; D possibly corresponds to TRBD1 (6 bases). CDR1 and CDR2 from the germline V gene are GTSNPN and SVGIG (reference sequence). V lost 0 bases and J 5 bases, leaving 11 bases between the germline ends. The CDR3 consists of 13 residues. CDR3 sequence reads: CAWSVLGTHEQYF. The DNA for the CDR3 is TGTGCCTGGAGTGTACTCGGGACACACGAGCAGTACTTC.

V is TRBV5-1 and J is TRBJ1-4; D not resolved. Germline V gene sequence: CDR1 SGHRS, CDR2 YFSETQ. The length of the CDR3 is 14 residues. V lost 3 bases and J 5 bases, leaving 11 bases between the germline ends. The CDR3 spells CASSWPGPNEKLFF. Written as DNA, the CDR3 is TGCGCCAGCAGCTGGCCAGGACCGAATGAAAAACTGTTTTTT. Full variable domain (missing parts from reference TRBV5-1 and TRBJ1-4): KAGVTQTPRYLIKTRGQQVTLSCSPISGHRSVSWYQQTPGQGLQFLFEYFSETQRNKGNFPGRFSGRQFSNSRSEMNVSTLELGDSALYLCASSWPGPNEKLFFGSGTQLSVL.

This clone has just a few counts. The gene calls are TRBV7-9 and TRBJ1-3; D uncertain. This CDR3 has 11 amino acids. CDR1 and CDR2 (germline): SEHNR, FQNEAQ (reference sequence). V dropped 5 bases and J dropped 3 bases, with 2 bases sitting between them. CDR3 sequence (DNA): TGTGCCAGCAGCCTTGGAAACACCATATATTTT. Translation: CASSLGNTIYF.

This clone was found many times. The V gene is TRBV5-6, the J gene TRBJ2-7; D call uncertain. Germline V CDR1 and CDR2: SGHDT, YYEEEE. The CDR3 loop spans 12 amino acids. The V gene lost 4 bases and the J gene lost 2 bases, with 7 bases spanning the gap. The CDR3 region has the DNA TGTGCCAGCAGCCTGACACCCTACGAGCAGTACTTC. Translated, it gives CASSLTPYEQYF.

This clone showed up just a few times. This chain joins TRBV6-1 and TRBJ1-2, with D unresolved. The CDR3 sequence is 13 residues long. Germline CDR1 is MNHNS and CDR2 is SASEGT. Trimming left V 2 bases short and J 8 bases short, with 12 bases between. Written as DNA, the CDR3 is TGTGCCAGCAGTGAACGGGGAGGTCGCGGCTACACCTTC. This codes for CASSERGGRGYTF.

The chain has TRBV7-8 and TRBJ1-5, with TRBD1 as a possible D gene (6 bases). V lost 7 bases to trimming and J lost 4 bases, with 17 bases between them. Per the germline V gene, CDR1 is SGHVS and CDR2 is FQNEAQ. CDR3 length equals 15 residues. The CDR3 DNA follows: TGTGCCAGCACCGCAGAGCGGGGGCCTAATCAGCCCCAGCATTTT. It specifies CASTAERGPNQPQHF.

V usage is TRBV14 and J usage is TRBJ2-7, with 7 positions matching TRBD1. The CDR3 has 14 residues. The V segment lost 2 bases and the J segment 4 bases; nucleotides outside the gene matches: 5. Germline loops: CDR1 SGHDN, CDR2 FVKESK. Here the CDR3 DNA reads TGTGCCAGCAGCCAACCGGGACAGCTTTACGAGCAGTACTTC. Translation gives CASSQPGQLYEQYF.

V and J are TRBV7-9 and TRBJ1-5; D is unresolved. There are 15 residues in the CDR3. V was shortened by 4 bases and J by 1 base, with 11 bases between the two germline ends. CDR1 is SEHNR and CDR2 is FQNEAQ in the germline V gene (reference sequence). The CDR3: CASSSMGSSNQPQHF. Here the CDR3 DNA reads TGTGCCAGCAGCTCTATGGGGTCAAGCAATCAGCCCCAGCATTTT.

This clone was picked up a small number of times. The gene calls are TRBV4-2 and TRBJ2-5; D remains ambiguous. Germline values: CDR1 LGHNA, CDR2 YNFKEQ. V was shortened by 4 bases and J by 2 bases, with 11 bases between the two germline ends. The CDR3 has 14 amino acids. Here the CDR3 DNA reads TGTGCCAGCAGCCTGACTGTGGGACAAGAGACCCAGTACTTC. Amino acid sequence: CASSLTVGQETQYF.

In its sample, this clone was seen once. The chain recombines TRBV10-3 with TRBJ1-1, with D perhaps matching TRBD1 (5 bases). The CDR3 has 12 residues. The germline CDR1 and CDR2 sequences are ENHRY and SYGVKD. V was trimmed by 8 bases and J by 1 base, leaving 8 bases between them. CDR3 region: CAIGGRNTEAFF. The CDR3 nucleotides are TGTGCCATCGGGGGAAGGAACACTGAAGCTTTCTTT.

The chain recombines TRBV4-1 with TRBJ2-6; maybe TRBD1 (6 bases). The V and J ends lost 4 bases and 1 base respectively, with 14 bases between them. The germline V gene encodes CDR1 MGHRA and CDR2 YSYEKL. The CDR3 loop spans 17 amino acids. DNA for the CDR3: TGCGCCAGCAGCCTTCAACCCACAGGGTCTGGGGCCAACGTCCTGACTTTC. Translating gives CASSLQPTGSGANVLTF.

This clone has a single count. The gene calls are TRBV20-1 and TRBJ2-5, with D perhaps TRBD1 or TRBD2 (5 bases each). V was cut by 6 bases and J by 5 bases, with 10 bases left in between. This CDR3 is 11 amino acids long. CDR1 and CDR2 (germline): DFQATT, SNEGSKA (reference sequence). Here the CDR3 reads CSAGPGETQYF. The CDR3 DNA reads TGCAGTGCGGGACCGGGGGAGACCCAGTACTTC.

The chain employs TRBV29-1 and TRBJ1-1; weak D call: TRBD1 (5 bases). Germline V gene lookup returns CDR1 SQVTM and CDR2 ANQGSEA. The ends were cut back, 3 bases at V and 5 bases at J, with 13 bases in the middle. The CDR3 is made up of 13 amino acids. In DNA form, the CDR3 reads TGCAGCGTTGAGCTGGGCTCAGGGACTGAAGCTTTCTTT. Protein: CSVELGSGTEAFF.

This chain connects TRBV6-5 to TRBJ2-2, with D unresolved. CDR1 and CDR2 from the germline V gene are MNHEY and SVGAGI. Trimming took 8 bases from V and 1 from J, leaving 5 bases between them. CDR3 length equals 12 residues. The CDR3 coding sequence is TGTGCCAGCGCAGGGAACACCGGGGAGCTGTTTTTT. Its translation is CASAGNTGELFF.

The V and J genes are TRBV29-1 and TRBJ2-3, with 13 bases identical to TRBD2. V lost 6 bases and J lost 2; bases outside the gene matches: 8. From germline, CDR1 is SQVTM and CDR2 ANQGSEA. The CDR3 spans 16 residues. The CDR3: CSVLRTSGGFTDTQYF. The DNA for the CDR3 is TGCAGCGTCCTACGGACTAGCGGGGGCTTCACAGATACGCAGTATTTT.